This T cell receptor beta chain is drawn from a study of shared clonotypes between healthy human individuals. After removal of 4 bases from V and 7 bases from J, the junction contained 8 bases not matched to a gene. Germline V CDR1 and CDR2: MNHEY, SVGAGI. The CDR3 runs 15 residues. Assay: immunoSEQ multiplex PCR; the TCRdb copy retains only in-frame clones and omits some. The table records some 1.5 million clones, approximately 96% of them present only once. What was sequenced was naive CD4+ T cells sorted from blood. The subset denotes: CD45RA+ positively selected. The J gene is TRBJ2-4, the V gene TRBV6-5, with 9 bases fitting TRBD2. This TCR was recovered from a man aged 25 to 40 in good health. The DNA of the CDR3 is TGTGCCAGCAGTTCTCCGGGACTAGCCTTTAACATTCAGTACTTC. Its translation is CASSSPGLAFNIQYF.